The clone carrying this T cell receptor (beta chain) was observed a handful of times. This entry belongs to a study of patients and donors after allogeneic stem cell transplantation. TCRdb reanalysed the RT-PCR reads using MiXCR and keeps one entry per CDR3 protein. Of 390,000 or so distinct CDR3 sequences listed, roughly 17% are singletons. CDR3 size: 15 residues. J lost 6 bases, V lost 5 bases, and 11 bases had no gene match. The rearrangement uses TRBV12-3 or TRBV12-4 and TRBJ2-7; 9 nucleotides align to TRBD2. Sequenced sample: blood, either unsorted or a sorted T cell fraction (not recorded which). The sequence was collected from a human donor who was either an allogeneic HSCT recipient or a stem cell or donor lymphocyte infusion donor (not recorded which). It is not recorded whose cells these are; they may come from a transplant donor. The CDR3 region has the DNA TGTGCCAGCAGTCTCCGCGGGACTAGCCCTGGCGAGCAGTACTTC. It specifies CASSLRGTSPGEQYF.